Listed below are T cell receptor beta chains from one sample, sequenced in a study of radiation and T cells in renal cell carcinoma. TCRdb's table, derived via immunoSEQ multiplex PCR, lists solely in-frame clones and lacks some. This table holds approximately 150,000 clones, roughly 80% found once. Sequencing was performed on blood, taken from a patient whose treatment included radiotherapy and nephrectomy. These receptors were collected from a woman between 50 and 59 years old with renal cell carcinoma. The CDR3 runs from the conserved cysteine through the conserved F or W. Each record gives: clone size, D gene, J gene, V gene, CDR3 length, CDR3 DNA, CDR3 protein. D genes are given only for firm matches. Clone size is not always given. Where it is, it says once, few, many or a class for expanded clones.

>.|.|TRBJ1-2|TRBV5-1|14
TGCGCCAGCAGCTTGCACAGCTCGGAGTATGGCTACACCTTC
CASSLHSSEYGYTF
>few|.|TRBJ2-7|TRBV19|16
TGTGCCAGTAGTCGCTCCGGACTGCGTCACTCCTACGAGCAGTACTTC
CASSRSGLRHSYEQYF
>.|.|TRBJ1-5|TRBV18|13
TGTGCCAGCTCCCGTCACAATCGTCAGCCCCAGCATTTT
CASSRHNRQPQHF
>few|.|TRBJ1-1|TRBV5-1|15
TGCGCCAGCAGCTTGGAGATTCCCCGGCGCACTGAAGCTTTCTTT
CASSLEIPRRTEAFF
>few|.|TRBJ2-7|TRBV28|12
TGTGCCAGCAGCCCCTTCAGCTACGAGCAGTACTTC
CASSPFSYEQYF
>.|TRBD2|TRBJ2-5|TRBV5-8|15
TGTGCCAGCAGCCCCGGACTAGCGGCGAAAGAGACCCAGTACTTC
CASSPGLAAKETQYF
>.|TRBD1|TRBJ1-4|TRBV7-2|16
TGTGCCAGCAGCTCATCCCCGGGACAGGGCTATGAAAAACTGTTTTTT
CASSSSPGQGYEKLFF
>.|.|TRBJ2-3|TRBV29-1|15
TGCAGCGTTGAGGCAAGCGCGGGGGCTCGAGATACGCAGTATTTT
CSVEASAGARDTQYF
>.|.|TRBJ1-1|TRBV5-6|15
TGTGCCAGCAGCTTGTTTCTTAGCATGAACACTGAAGCTTTCTTT
CASSLFLSMNTEAFF
>.|TRBD2|TRBJ2-5|TRBV6-5|14
TGTGCCAGCAGTCAGGGACTATCTCAAGAGACCCAGTACTTC
CASSQGLSQETQYF
>.|.|TRBJ1-3|TRBV2|14
TGTGCCAGCAGTGCACGGAGCTCTGGAAACACCATATATTTT
CASSARSSGNTIYF
>.|.|TRBJ2-2|TRBV4-1|18
TGCGCCAGCAGCCGCCCTTTGGGCCCGGGCGGTTGGACCGGGGAGCTGTTTTTT
CASSRPLGPGGWTGELFF
>few|.|TRBJ1-2|TRBV4-2|14
TGTGCCAGCAGCCAAGAGACGTCTAACTATGGCTACACCTTC
CASSQETSNYGYTF
>.|.|TRBJ1-2|TRBV5-6|16
TGTGCCAGCAGCCCTTTAGGATCAGGGGACCACTATGGCTACACCTTC
CASSPLGSGDHYGYTF
>.|.|TRBJ1-6|TRBV5-1|15
TGCGCCAGCAGCTCCGAGGGGGGGCGAGGGTCACCCCTCCACTTT
CASSSEGGRGSPLHF
>once|.|TRBJ1-2|TRBV14|14
TGTGCCAGCAGCCAAGGGTCGGGGGGGTATGGCTACACCTTC
CASSQGSGGYGYTF
>.|.|TRBJ2-1|TRBV5-1|15
TGCGCCAGCAGCTTGGACGGAAGCTCCTACAATGAGCAGTTCTTC
CASSLDGSSYNEQFF
>.|.|TRBJ2-1|TRBV10-3|12
TGTGCCATCAGAAGAGTGAGTGGTGAGCAGTTCTTC
CAIRRVSGEQFF
>.|.|TRBJ2-2|TRBV5-1|15
TGCGCCAGCAGCTTGCAGTCCGGGGGCACCGGGGAGCTGTTTTTT
CASSLQSGGTGELFF
>.|TRBD2|TRBJ2-1|TRBV9|16
TGTGCCAGCAGCGCTGGGAGCGGGGGGGCGATCATTGAGCAGTTCTTC
CASSAGSGGAIIEQFF
>.|TRBD2|TRBJ2-5|TRBV4-1|16
TGCGCCAGCAGCCAAGAACAGCGGGAGGACCAGGAGACCCAGTACTTC
CASSQEQREDQETQYF
>.|.|TRBJ1-6|TRBV4-3|15
TGCGCCAGCAGCCAAGAGGAAGGACGGAGTTCACCCCTCCACTTT
CASSQEEGRSSPLHF
>.|.|TRBJ1-2|TRBV30|13
TGTGCCTGGAGTGTCGACAGTAACTATGGCTACACCTTC
CAWSVDSNYGYTF
>.|TRBD1|TRBJ2-2|TRBV6-1|14
TGTGCCAGCAGCGCTGACAGGGGATCCGGGGAGCTGTTTTTT
CASSADRGSGELFF
>.|TRBD1|TRBJ1-1|TRBV7-8|14
TGTGCCAGCAGCTTATCAGGGGGGGACACTGAAGCTTTCTTT
CASSLSGGDTEAFF
>few|.|TRBJ1-2|TRBV5-1|16
TGCGCCAGCAGCCCACTCGGTCAGGACCTCGGCTATGGCTACACCTTC
CASSPLGQDLGYGYTF
>.|.|TRBJ2-3|TRBV5-1|18
TGCGCCAGCAGCTTTAATGCCATGACCGGAGGGCAGACAGATACGCAGTATTTT
CASSFNAMTGGQTDTQYF
>.|.|TRBJ1-6|TRBV5-6|15
TGTGCCAGCAGCTCGGGGTCAGGGAATAATTCACCCCTCCACTTT
CASSSGSGNNSPLHF
>once|.|TRBJ1-1|TRBV11-2|12
TGTGCCAGCAGCTTAGTGCAGGGGAGAGCTTTCTTT
CASSLVQGRAFF
>.|TRBD1|TRBJ1-4|TRBV7-6|14
TGTGCCAGCAGTTGGGACAGGGGTAATGAAAAACTGTTTTTT
CASSWDRGNEKLFF
>.|.|TRBJ1-1|TRBV6-5|11
TGTGCCAGCATTAAGGTGGCTGAAGCTTTCTTT
CASIKVAEAFF
>.|TRBD1|TRBJ2-7|TRBV11-2|14
TGTGCCAGCACCCGGACAGGGGCTCGTGACGAGCAGTACTTC
CASTRTGARDEQYF
>.|.|TRBJ2-5|TRBV10-2|15
TGCGCCAGCAGTGAGTCTACGACTTTCCAAGAGACCCAGTACTTC
CASSESTTFQETQYF
>.|.|TRBJ2-5|TRBV4-1|15
TGCGCCAGCAGCCAAGAGGGACTGGTCCAAGAGACCCAGTACTTC
CASSQEGLVQETQYF
>.|.|TRBJ2-3|TRBV11-2|13
TGTGCCACCAATGGGGATTACACAGATACGCAGTATTTT
CATNGDYTDTQYF
>.|.|TRBJ2-3|TRBV5-6|16
TGTGCCAGCAGCTTGGGGGAGCTCGCCGGCACAGATACGCAGTATTTT
CASSLGELAGTDTQYF
>.|.|TRBJ1-2|TRBV7-2|13
TGTGCCAGCAGCTCTACAGGTTACGGTGGCTACACCTTC
CASSSTGYGGYTF
>.|.|TRBJ2-3|TRBV25-1|13
TGTGCCAGCAGTTCCGGAGGACCAGATACGCAGTATTTT
CASSSGGPDTQYF
>once|.|TRBJ1-2|TRBV7-2|14
TGTGCCAGCAGCTTAGGCAGGGAAGGATATGGCTACACCTTC
CASSLGREGYGYTF
>.|.|TRBJ1-1|TRBV9|15
TGTGCCAGCAGTGCTGAGGCGGCTATGAACACTGAAGCTTTCTTT
CASSAEAAMNTEAFF
>.|.|TRBJ1-1|TRBV23-1|13
TGCGCCAGCAGTCTTTATGGAAACACTGAAGCTTTCTTT
CASSLYGNTEAFF
>.|TRBD1|TRBJ1-5|TRBV5-4|15
TGTGCCAGCAGCTTAGACGGCGCAGGGGGTCAGCCCCAGCATTTT
CASSLDGAGGQPQHF